This record looks at one T cell receptor beta chain sequence and its context. Its target is unknown. Sequencing was performed with immunoSEQ multiplex PCR; in TCRdb, only in-frame clones are kept and a portion is missing. The table lists 950,000 to 1,200,000 clones, approximately 75% of them singletons. The sample belongs to a study of shared clonotypes between healthy human individuals. Background on the study: A donor's plate count was three for CD4 naive and three for CD4 memory; CD8 naive had two and CD8 memory one.

The study's findings and limits: Investigators collected only blood, and repertoires in tissues likely differ. Rarefaction demonstrated incomplete sorted-subset sequencing despite large depth.

The sequence derives from a man between 18 and 29 years old in good health. Some clones in this sample may be carry-over from other donors' samples. The sequencing input was memory CD4+ T cells from PBMCs. The subset denotes: CD45RA-negative fraction.

CDR3 region: CASSPSGTGTREQYF. The CDR3, as DNA: TGTGCCAGCAGCCCCTCCGGGACAGGGACGCGCGAGCAGTACTTC. J is TRBJ2-7 and V is TRBV7-3; 9 bases align to TRBD1. Per the germline V gene, CDR1 is SGHTA and CDR2 is FQGTGA. The J segment lost 6 bases and the V segment lost 5 bases, leaving 11 bases of the junction unmatched. CDR3 length equals 15 residues.